Shown below are 11 T cell receptor beta chains from a single sample sequenced in a study of blood T cells in healthy people across ages. A second PCR of about 7 to 12 cycles used a sample-barcoded 5' primer and a J-beta primer mix. TCRdb passed the 5' RACE reads through MiXCR, listing each CDR3 protein once. The table lists about 800,000 distinct CDR3 sequences, more than 20% of them singletons. These data are also associated with another study on T cells of mothers and their children.

Sequencing was carried out using blood. Receptor source: a boy aged 5-17 years in good health.

The chain employs TRBV12-3 or TRBV12-4 and TRBJ1-5; tentative D call: TRBD1 (5 bases). V was trimmed by 3 bases and J by 0 bases, leaving 21 bases between them. This CDR3 comprises 19 residues. CDR3 amino acids: CASSFSRDPWGFSNQPQHF. The CDR3 DNA is TGTGCCAGCAGTTTCTCCCGGGACCCCTGGGGGTTTAGCAATCAGCCCCAGCATTTT.

This clonotype was seen only a few times. The chain employs TRBV7-2 and TRBJ2-3, with unresolved D. This CDR3 spans 15 amino acids. Germline V gene data show CDR1 as SGHTA and CDR2 as FQGNSA. The V end lost 4 bases, the J end lost 1 base, and 12 bases lay between the germline ends. For the CDR3, the DNA is TGTGCCAGCAGCTCCAGACGAGTTGGCACAGATACGCAGTATTTT. Translated: CASSSRRVGTDTQYF.

CDR3 nucleotides: TGCGCCAGCAGCCAGCAGGTCGGGACTAGCGGCTACGAGCAGTACTTC. This codes for CASSQQVGTSGYEQYF. V usage is TRBV4-3 and J usage is TRBJ2-5; TRBD2 aligns across 11 bases. The last part of the DNA fits TRBJ2-7 better; the J call may be wrong. This CDR3 contains 16 residues. Germline V lookup: CDR1 LGHNA, CDR2 YSLEER.

The chain links TRBV29-1 to TRBJ1-2, with 9 bases matching TRBD1. With 4 bases clipped from V and 0 bases from J, the junction kept 9 bases outside the gene matches. This CDR3 has 16 amino acids. CDR1 is SQVTM and CDR2 is ANQGSEA in the germline V gene. The CDR3 nucleotides read TGCAGCGTTGTGGGGGACAGGGACAGAGCTAACTATGGCTACACCTTC. Its protein product is CSVVGDRDRANYGYTF. The complete variable domain, with remaining parts taken from reference TRBV29-1 and TRBJ1-2, reads SAVISQKPSRDICQRGTSLTIQCQVDSQVTMMFWYRQQPGQSLTLIATANQGSEATYESGFVIDKFPISRPNLTFSTLTVSNMSPEDSSIYLCSVVGDRDRANYGYTFGSGTRLTVV.

This clonotype was observed a handful of times. The rearrangement uses TRBV3-1 and TRBJ2-5; D is unresolved. The CDR3 has 12 amino acids. Trimming left V 0 bases short and J 8 bases short, with 7 bases between. Looked up from germline, CDR1 is LGHDT and CDR2 is YNNKEL (reference sequence). CDR3: CASSQDTGTQYF. The DNA of the CDR3 is TGTGCCAGCAGCCAAGATACGGGTACCCAGTACTTC.

The CDR3 sequence: CASSSIGQAAKGTKETQYF. The CDR3 DNA sequence: TGTGCCAGCAGCTCGATTGGACAGGCCGCCAAGGGTACGAAAGAGACCCAGTACTTC. The chain is built from TRBV7-2 and TRBJ2-1, with TRBD1 matching over 7 bases. The last part of the DNA fits TRBJ2-5 better; the J call may be wrong. The CDR3 extends over 19 amino acids. CDR1 and CDR2 (germline): SGHTA, FQGNSA.

The J gene is TRBJ2-1, the V gene TRBV4-1; 9 nucleotides line up with TRBD2. Judging by the DNA end, TRBJ2-7 fits better; the J call may be wrong. The CDR3 consists of 17 residues. CDR1 and CDR2 from the germline V gene are MGHRA and YSYEKL. CDR3 coding DNA: TGCGCCAGCAGCCACGATCACTTAGCGGGAGTAGCCCACGAGCAGTACTTC. It codes for CASSHDHLAGVAHEQYF.

The chain links TRBV20-1 to TRBJ2-4, with a tentative D call TRBD2 (5 bases). V gave up 3 bases and J gave up 0 bases, with 15 bases separating them. Germline V CDR1 and CDR2: DFQATT, SNEGSKA (reference sequence). This CDR3 contains 16 residues. CDR3 coding DNA: TGCAGTGCTAGTTCCTGGGCGGGTCTAGCCAAAAACATTCAGTACTTC. Amino acids: CSASSWAGLAKNIQYF.

The chain employs TRBV29-1 and TRBJ2-7; D may be TRBD2 (5 bases). Germline lookup yields CDR1 SQVTM and CDR2 ANQGSEA. The CDR3 sequence is 13 residues long. The ends were cut back, 7 bases at V and 2 bases at J, with 15 bases in the middle. The DNA of the CDR3 is TGCAGCGCCGCTGGACTTCGCCCCTACGAGCAGTACTTC. It specifies CSAAGLRPYEQYF.

This clonotype was observed a handful of times. This chain links TRBV27 with TRBJ1-4; D not certain. This CDR3 has 14 residues. CDR1 is MNHEY and CDR2 is SMNVEV in the germline V gene (reference sequence). Trimming left V 6 bases short and J 5 bases short, with 13 bases between. The CDR3, as DNA: TGTGCCAGCAGCTCACGTCACCCGAATGAAAAACTGTTTTTT. It encodes CASSSRHPNEKLFF.

The CDR3, as DNA: TGTGCCAGCAGTTCAGGGCCTGGGGCCAACGTCCTGACTTTC. Its translation: CASSSGPGANVLTF. V is TRBV25-1 and J is TRBJ2-6; D might be TRBD1 (5 bases). Between the trimmed V and J ends, which lost 5 bases and 2 bases, there was a span of 7 bases. The V gene's germline CDR1 is MGHDK and CDR2 SYGVNS. The CDR3 covers 14 residues.